This T cell receptor (beta chain) was identified during a study of CD8+CD57+ T cells in acquired aplastic anemia. The germline gives CDR1 MGHDK, CDR2 SYGVNS. The trim removed 6 bases at V and 15 bases at J, leaving 14 bases unmatched. CDR3 length: 14 amino acids. CDR3 and TCR beta VDJ profiling relied on a genomic DNA template. TCRdb independently ran MiXCR on the reads; one entry per CDR3 protein. Among approximately 81,000 distinct CDR3 sequences listed, around 44% were seen once. As to this clonotype: The antigen remains undetermined.

Study conclusions and caveats: For CD8+ Simpson's diversity, patients and controls showed no significant difference.

Material: sorted CD4+, CD8+, or CD8+CD57+ T cells (not recorded which) from PBMCs. The chain is built from TRBV25-1 and TRBJ2-1; 10 nucleotides align to TRBD2. The TCR comes from a human donor in good health, serving as a control. The DNA of the CDR3 is TGTGCCAGCAGCGTAGGGGTAGCGGGGGGCGACCCGTTCTTC. Translation: CASSVGVAGGDPFF.